The 17 T cell receptor beta chains in this list originate from one sample, sequenced in a study of blood T cell repertoires in COVID-19 (dated by TCRdb to the early 2020s). Libraries were built with the immunoSEQ multiplex PCR assay. Not all clones reach the TCRdb copy of this immuneACCESS table, which keeps in-frame sequences only. Checked studies attribute under half of the gap to unresolved V genes and leave the rest unexplained. The sample includes around 220,000 clones, with less than 90% observed a single time. The ten largest clones capture nearly 20% of the sample. Specimen: peripheral blood. The receptors come from a man under 40 with active or convalescent COVID-19.

The chain combines TRBV29-1 with TRBJ1-1; D remains ambiguous. Germline values: CDR1 SQVTM, CDR2 ANQGSEA. There are 12 residues in the CDR3. V was clipped by 6 bases and J by 2 bases, with 10 bases between them. The CDR3: CSVRRPNTEAFF. The CDR3, as DNA: TGCAGCGTACGGAGACCAAACACTGAAGCTTTCTTT. Looking up the rest from reference TRBV29-1 and TRBJ1-1 gives the full variable domain: SAVISQKPSRDICQRGTSLTIQCQVDSQVTMMFWYRQQPGQSLTLIATANQGSEATYESGFVIDKFPISRPNLTFSTLTVSNMSPEDSSIYLCSVRRPNTEAFFGQGTRLTVV.

The J gene is TRBJ2-1, the V gene TRBV11-2; 7 bases are shared with TRBD2. CDR3 size: 16 residues. From germline, CDR1 is SGHAT and CDR2 FQNNGV. V lost 3 bases and J lost 6; bases outside the gene matches: 11. The DNA for the CDR3 is TGTGCCAGCAGCTTCACTAGCGCCTTTCTCGGCAATGAGCAGTTCTTC. Protein product: CASSFTSAFLGNEQFF.

This clone was detected a few times. The chain employs TRBV9 and TRBJ1-1, with TRBD1 identical over 10 bases. CDR3 size: 14 residues. CDR1 and CDR2 (germline): SGDLS, YYNGEE. The ends lost 4 bases at V and 11 bases at J; junction bases unmatched: 11. The CDR3 coding sequence is TGTGCCAGCAGCCCCGACAGGGGGCGGGAGGGGGCTTTCTTT. Translated: CASSPDRGREGAFF.

This clone was observed a single time. The J gene is TRBJ1-6, the V gene TRBV15; D remains unclear. V was clipped by 1 base and J by 0 bases, with 7 bases between them. Germline V gene data show CDR1 as LNHNV and CDR2 as YYDKDF (reference sequence). This CDR3 comprises 16 residues. CDR3: CATSRVWSSYNSPLHF. CDR3 DNA: TGTGCCACCAGCAGAGTCTGGAGCTCCTATAATTCACCCCTCCACTTT.

V and J are TRBV15 and TRBJ1-1, with a weak D call TRBD1 (6 bases). V was shortened by 5 bases and J by 4 bases, with 14 bases between the two germline ends. Germline V gives CDR1 LNHNV, CDR2 YYDKDF (reference sequence). CDR3 size: 14 residues. The CDR3 region is CATSGRQAGTEAFF. The CDR3 bases are TGTGCCACCAGCGGGAGACAGGCGGGCACTGAAGCTTTCTTT. The full variable domain, in which reference TRBV15 and TRBJ1-1 provide the parts outside the CDR3, is DAMVIQNPRYQVTQFGKPVTLSCSQTLNHNVMYWYQQKSSQAPKLLFHYYDKDFNNEADTPDNFQSRRPNTSFCFLDIRSPGLGDTAMYLCATSGRQAGTEAFFGQGTRLTVV.

The J gene is TRBJ2-3, the V gene TRBV10-3, with 9 bases aligning to TRBD2. CDR3 length: 17 residues. V shed 1 base and J 4 bases; nucleotides not matched to a gene: 9. Germline V gene sequence: CDR1 ENHRY, CDR2 SYGVKD. The CDR3 DNA is TGTGCCATCAGTGAGTTGGGACTAGCCCCGGGGCCAGATACGCAGTATTTT. Protein sequence: CAISELGLAPGPDTQYF.

The chain carries TRBV5-1 and TRBJ1-3, with no clear D. CDR1 and CDR2 from the germline V gene are SGHRS and YFSETQ. This CDR3 has 16 amino acids. Trimming took 0 bases from V and 0 from J, leaving 10 bases between them. CDR3 in amino acids: CASSLAAGRSGNTIYF. The CDR3 nucleotides are TGCGCCAGCAGCTTGGCCGCTGGGCGCTCTGGAAACACCATATATTTT.

The V and J genes are TRBV19 and TRBJ2-7, with 9 bases that match TRBD1. Germline CDR1 and CDR2: LNHDA and SQIVND (reference sequence). CDR3 size: 15 residues. Losses at the gene ends were 3 bases for V and 7 bases for J; bases not matched to a gene: 10. The CDR3 spells CASSIGPTGGGEQYF. DNA for the CDR3: TGTGCCAGTAGTATTGGTCCGACAGGGGGTGGAGAGCAGTACTTC.

The genes are TRBV10-2 and TRBJ2-5; 7 nucleotides match TRBD2. CDR1 is WSHSY and CDR2 is SAAADI in the germline V gene. With 4 bases clipped from V and 5 bases from J, the junction kept 13 bases outside the gene matches. This CDR3 spans 16 amino acids. CDR3 sequence (DNA): TGCGCCAGCAGTGTGGCAAAGGACCACGGGAGGGAGACCCAGTACTTC. Protein sequence: CASSVAKDHGRETQYF.

This clone was detected only once. The CDR3 nucleotides read TGCGCCAGCAGTGTATACAGAGGGAATCAGCCCCAGCATTTT. Amino acids: CASSVYRGNQPQHF. The V gene is TRBV10-1, the J gene TRBJ1-5; D gene unclear. V lost 4 bases and J lost 4, with 11 bases in between. This CDR3 contains 14 residues. Germline lookup yields CDR1 WNHNN and CDR2 SYGVQD (reference sequence).

J is TRBJ1-2 and V is TRBV6-6; D possibly corresponds to TRBD1 (6 bases). V shed 2 bases and J shed 5 bases, with 15 bases lying between them. This CDR3 is built from 15 residues. The germline V gene has CDR1 MNHNY and CDR2 SVGAGI (reference sequence). The CDR3 DNA reads as TGTGCCAGCAGTTACGATTTGAGGGGGGGGTATGGCTACACCTTC. This sequence encodes CASSYDLRGGYGYTF.

DNA of the CDR3: TGTGCCAGCAGTTTATGGAGCTCCTACGAGCAGTACTTC. This sequence encodes CASSLWSSYEQYF. The chain has TRBV12-3 or TRBV12-4 and TRBJ2-7; the D is unclear. Deletions cut 2 bases from V and 0 bases from J, with 5 bases between. CDR3 size: 13 residues.

This chain links TRBV28 with TRBJ1-4, with TRBD1 identical over 8 bases. Germline CDR1 MDHEN, CDR2 SYDVKM. There are 15 residues in the CDR3. V trimming: 3 bases; J trimming: 4 bases; junction bases outside the gene matches: 4. The CDR3 reads CASSLAGQGNEKLFF. Here the CDR3 DNA reads TGTGCCAGCAGTTTGGCTGGACAGGGTAATGAAAAACTGTTTTTT.

The V call is TRBV7-9, the J call TRBJ1-5; TRBD1 matches 9 bases. The CDR3 sequence is 17 residues long. Losses at the gene ends were 3 bases for V and 0 bases for J; bases not matched to a gene: 6. The V gene's germline CDR1 is SEHNR and CDR2 FQNEAQ (reference sequence). The CDR3, as DNA: TGTGCCAGCAGCTTGGGACAGGGAGGATATAGCAATCAGCCCCAGCATTTT. It encodes CASSLGQGGYSNQPQHF.

The V call is TRBV4-1, the J call TRBJ1-2, with 8 bases matching TRBD1. CDR3 size: 14 residues. The ends lost 4 bases at V and 5 bases at J; junction bases unmatched: 6. Looked up from germline, CDR1 is MGHRA and CDR2 is YSYEKL. The CDR3 DNA reads TGCGCCAGCAGCCCAGCAGGGGGCGGGTATGGCTACACCTTC. It yields the protein CASSPAGGGYGYTF.

This clone showed up just a few times. V is TRBV7-9 and J is TRBJ1-2; D might be TRBD1 (5 bases). Trimming pared 2 bases from V and 4 bases from J, leaving 14 bases between. The germline CDR1 and CDR2 sequences are SEHNR and FQNEAQ (reference sequence). The CDR3 has 15 residues. In DNA form, the CDR3 reads TGTGCCAGCAGCTTAAAGGGAGGGGAGGGCTATGGCTACACCTTC. Residues: CASSLKGGEGYGYTF.

The chain employs TRBV14 and TRBJ1-5, with 8 nucleotides matching TRBD1. The CDR3 runs 16 residues. The germline gives CDR1 SGHDN, CDR2 FVKESK. The ends lost 1 base at V and 5 bases at J; junction bases unmatched: 7. CDR3 region: CASSQGTGRRYQPQHF. In DNA form, the CDR3 reads TGTGCCAGCAGCCAAGGGACAGGGAGGAGGTATCAGCCCCAGCATTTT.